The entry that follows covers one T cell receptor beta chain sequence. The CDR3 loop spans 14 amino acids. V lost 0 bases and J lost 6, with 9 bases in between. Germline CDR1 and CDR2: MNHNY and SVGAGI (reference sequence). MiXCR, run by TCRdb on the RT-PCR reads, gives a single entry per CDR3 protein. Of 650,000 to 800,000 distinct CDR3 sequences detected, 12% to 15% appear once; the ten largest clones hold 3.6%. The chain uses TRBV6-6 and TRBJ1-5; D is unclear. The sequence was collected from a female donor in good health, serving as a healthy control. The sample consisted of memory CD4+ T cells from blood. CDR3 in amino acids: CASSYSRDGQPQHF. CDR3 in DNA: TGTGCCAGCAGTTACTCAAGGGATGGTCAGCCCCAGCATTTT.